These 21 T cell receptor beta chains were sequenced from one sample in a study of regulatory and conventional T cells in RAG deficiency. Conventional CD4+ T cells were sorted from blood as CD25-low CD127-high cells. Data came from immunoSEQ multiplex PCR; TCRdb stores just in-frame clones and leaves some out. The repertoire holds 13,000 or so clones, with approximately 93% as singletons. This sample was shared with a second study, whose subject was regulatory T cells. That work states: The primer mix had 52 TRBV and 13 TRBJ primers.

Source material: CD4+ effector T cells sorted from blood. The receptor source for this set is a human donor in good health.

This chain connects TRBV9 to TRBJ1-2, with D possibly matching TRBD1 (5 bases). Trimming removed 0 bases at V and 10 bases at J, with 19 bases between. The length of the CDR3 is 15 residues. From germline, CDR1 is SGDLS and CDR2 YYNGEE. CDR3 protein: CASSVALGQSASYTF. The CDR3, as DNA: TGTGCCAGCAGCGTAGCCCTCGGACAAAGCGCATCCTACACCTTC.

The chain combines TRBV7-9 with TRBJ2-3, with D unresolved. The germline V gene encodes CDR1 SEHNR and CDR2 FQNEAQ (reference sequence). CDR3 size: 16 residues. V was trimmed by 0 bases and J by 5 bases, leaving 15 bases between them. DNA of the CDR3: TGTGCCAGCAGCTTAGCGCCCGGTGGTCTCGTAGATACGCAGTATTTT. Its translation is CASSLAPGGLVDTQYF.

This chain joins TRBV9 and TRBJ1-2; no firm D call. Germline loops: CDR1 SGDLS, CDR2 YYNGEE. The CDR3 has 14 amino acids. The V end was cut by 4 bases, the J end by 7 bases, with 17 bases between. CDR3 in DNA: TGTGCCAGCAGCCCCCCAGGAAACAATGTTGGCTACACCTTC. The encoded protein is CASSPPGNNVGYTF. The variable domain in full, with the rest retrieved from reference TRBV9 and TRBJ1-2, is DSGVTQTPKHLITATGQRVTLRCSPRSGDLSVYWYQQSLDQGLQFLIQYYNGEERAKGNILERFSAQQFPDLHSELNLSSLELGDSALYFCASSPPGNNVGYTFGSGTRLTVV.

The CDR3: CASSMFGGSEAFF. CDR3 coding DNA: TGTGCCAGCAGCATGTTTGGGGGATCTGAAGCTTTCTTT. The genes are TRBV6-5 and TRBJ1-1; D possibly corresponds to TRBD1 (5 bases). Trimming stripped 6 bases from V and 6 bases from J, with 14 bases between. Germline V gene lookup returns CDR1 MNHEY and CDR2 SVGAGI. CDR3 length: 13 residues.

This sequence joins TRBV6-1 and TRBJ1-1; no firm D call. CDR1 is MNHNS and CDR2 is SASEGT in the germline V gene. Trimming took 2 bases from V and 6 from J, leaving 16 bases between them. This CDR3 is built from 15 residues. The chain's CDR3 is CASSELSGGRAEAFF. The CDR3 DNA sequence: TGTGCCAGCAGTGAATTATCGGGTGGTAGGGCTGAAGCTTTCTTT.

This clone was detected once. The chain is built from TRBV6-5 and TRBJ1-1; D not certain. The germline CDR1 and CDR2 sequences are MNHEY and SVGAGI. V lost 5 bases to trimming and J lost 1 base, with 8 bases between them. CDR3 size: 13 residues. The CDR3 sequence is CASSPPENTEAFF. The CDR3 bases are TGTGCCAGCAGTCCCCCAGAGAACACTGAAGCTTTCTTT.

The chain carries TRBV30 and TRBJ2-5; D is ambiguous. CDR1 is GTSNPN, CDR2 SVGIG, per germline (reference sequence). The CDR3 covers 14 residues. The V end was cut by 3 bases, the J end by 1 base, with 12 bases between. This chain's CDR3 is CAWRSRKFQETQYF. The DNA of the CDR3 is TGTGCCTGGAGATCCCGTAAATTCCAAGAGACCCAGTACTTC.

The rearrangement joins TRBV19 to TRBJ1-4; TRBD1 is a possible D gene (5 bases). V shed 10 bases and J shed 4 bases, with 7 bases lying between them. Germline V CDR1 and CDR2: LNHDA, SQIVND (reference sequence). The CDR3 length is 11 residues. CDR3 amino acids: CATQDNEKLFF. In DNA, the CDR3 is TGTGCCACACAGGATAATGAAAAACTGTTTTTT.

This chain joins TRBV6-6 and TRBJ2-5, with 9 nucleotides matching TRBD1. The germline V gene has CDR1 MNHNY and CDR2 SVGAGI (reference sequence). The CDR3 extends over 16 amino acids. J gave up 1 base and V 2 bases, and 5 bases lay outside the gene matches. CDR3 bases: TGTGCCAGCAGTTACGGACAGGGGTCCTTCCAAGAGACCCAGTACTTC. As protein: CASSYGQGSFQETQYF.

DNA for the CDR3: TGCAGCGGATCTTCCGGGACAGGGTCTAATGAGCAGTTCTTC. Translating it yields CSGSSGTGSNEQFF. The chain carries TRBV29-1 and TRBJ2-1; the match to TRBD1 covers 9 bases. The V and J ends lost 7 bases and 7 bases, in that order; junction bases with no gene match: 11. The CDR3 runs to 14 residues. Germline CDR1 and CDR2: SQVTM and ANQGSEA.

V usage is TRBV10-1 and J usage is TRBJ2-7, with D uncertain. This CDR3 has 13 amino acids. Germline V lookup: CDR1 WNHNN, CDR2 SYGVQD (reference sequence). The ends were cut back, 2 bases at V and 6 bases at J, with 11 bases in the middle. CDR3 in amino acids: CASSEITLGEQYF. The CDR3 bases are TGCGCCAGCAGTGAGATAACCCTGGGCGAGCAGTACTTC.

The rearrangement joins TRBV6-8 to TRBJ2-2; 11 nucleotides agree with TRBD2. The CDR3 spans 16 residues. The ends lost 5 bases at V and 4 bases at J; junction bases unmatched: 6. Looked up from germline, CDR1 is MNHGY and CDR2 is SAAAGT. The CDR3 region has the DNA TGTGCCAGCAGTAAGTTAGCGGGAGGGACCACCGGGGAGCTGTTTTTT. Translating it yields CASSKLAGGTTGELFF.

This clone was detected only once. This chain uses TRBV6-1 with TRBJ2-7; 7 bases line up with TRBD1. Germline V gives CDR1 MNHNS, CDR2 SASEGT. The CDR3 length is 13 residues. V trimming: 4 bases; J trimming: 6 bases; junction bases outside the gene matches: 6. This CDR3 is CASSGGTASEQYF. Here the CDR3 DNA reads TGTGCCAGCAGTGGGGGGACAGCCAGCGAGCAGTACTTC.

The chain recombines TRBV30 with TRBJ1-2; 7 bases line up with TRBD1. Germline V gene sequence: CDR1 GTSNPN, CDR2 SVGIG (reference sequence). This CDR3 spans 13 amino acids. V was clipped by 3 bases and J by 9 bases; unmatched bases: 10. CDR3: CAWREQGLGSYTF. The CDR3 region has the DNA TGTGCCTGGAGGGAACAGGGGCTCGGCAGCTACACCTTC.

The V and J genes are TRBV14 and TRBJ2-7; TRBD1 matches 10 bases. Per germline, CDR1 SGHDN and CDR2 FVKESK. This CDR3 has 16 amino acids. With V trimmed by 9 bases and J by 3 bases, 14 bases remained unmatched. The CDR3 nucleotides read TGTGCCAGAACTAGTCGAATGGGGGACAGGGGCTACGAGCAGTACTTC. Protein: CARTSRMGDRGYEQYF.

This clone is a singleton in its sample. The chain employs TRBV11-2 and TRBJ2-5; D uncertain. The germline V gene encodes CDR1 SGHAT and CDR2 FQNNGV. The ends were cut back, 5 bases at V and 1 base at J, with 8 bases in the middle. The CDR3 contains 13 residues. CDR3 sequence reads: CASSARIQETQYF. In DNA, the CDR3 is TGTGCCAGCAGCGCAAGAATCCAAGAGACCCAGTACTTC. The full variable domain, rest sourced from reference TRBV11-2 and TRBJ2-5, is EAGVAQSPRYKIIEKRQSVAFWCNPISGHATLYWYQQILGQGPKLLIQFQNNGVVDDSQLPKDRFSAERLKGVDSTLKIQPAKLEDSAVYLCASSARIQETQYFGPGTRLLVL.

J is TRBJ2-1 and V is TRBV18; 9 positions agree with TRBD2. With 3 bases clipped from V and 7 bases from J, the junction kept 7 bases outside the gene matches. The CDR3 extends over 15 amino acids. CDR1 and CDR2 (germline): KGHSH, LQKENI. This CDR3 is CASSPSAGGGNEQFF. The CDR3 DNA is TGTGCCAGCTCACCCTCGGCGGGAGGGGGAAATGAGCAGTTCTTC.

The V call is TRBV29-1, the J call TRBJ1-5; D might be TRBD1 (5 bases). The CDR3 has 12 amino acids. CDR1 is SQVTM, CDR2 ANQGSEA, per germline. V dropped 4 bases and J dropped 6 bases, with 10 bases sitting between them. The CDR3 DNA follows: TGCAGCGTTGGTGAAGGGACTCAGCCCCAGCATTTT. It specifies CSVGEGTQPQHF.

The chain combines TRBV18 with TRBJ2-1; 9 bases fit TRBD2. With V trimmed by 2 bases and J by 5 bases, 7 bases remained unmatched. Germline CDR1 reads KGHSH; CDR2 reads LQKENI. The CDR3 is 16 residues long. In nucleotides, the CDR3 is TGTGCCAGCTCACCAAGGACGTCTAGCGGGAACAATGAGCAGTTCTTC. It specifies CASSPRTSSGNNEQFF.

This chain joins TRBV15 and TRBJ2-3; 7 bases are a match to TRBD2. V trimming: 8 bases; J trimming: 5 bases; junction bases outside the gene matches: 10. CDR3 length: 14 residues. Germline CDR1 LNHNV, CDR2 YYDKDF (reference sequence). In DNA form, the CDR3 reads TGTGCCACCGCTGCGGGAGTTAGGAGAGATACGCAGTATTTT. The encoded protein is CATAAGVRRDTQYF. Looking up the rest from reference TRBV15 and TRBJ2-3 gives the full variable domain: DAMVIQNPRYQVTQFGKPVTLSCSQTLNHNVMYWYQQKSSQAPKLLFHYYDKDFNNEADTPDNFQSRRPNTSFCFLDIRSPGLGDTAMYLCATAAGVRRDTQYFGPGTRLTVL.

CDR3 loop: CASSSRTPRRPEAFF. CDR3 sequence (DNA): TGTGCCAGCAGCTCCCGGACCCCTCGGAGGCCTGAAGCTTTCTTT. This chain joins TRBV5-6 and TRBJ1-1; D gene uncertain. V lost 3 bases and J lost 6, with 18 bases in between. Germline-derived CDR1 and CDR2 are SGHDT and YYEEEE. The length of the CDR3 is 15 residues.